This record covers a single T cell receptor (beta chain). Its specificity is not known. The data belong to a study of T cell repertoires in cytomegalovirus infection. Across the study: Public TCR beta signatures indicated both CMV infection and matching HLA type. Findings and limits, study-wide: People with CMV and the relevant HLA were identified by cumulative public TCR beta family frequency. Within the response measured ex vivo, HLA-C-restricted CMV-specific TCR beta clonotypes were dominant.

TCRdb reanalysed the reads using MiXCR and keeps one entry per CDR3 protein. The sample records around 280,000 distinct CDR3 sequences, about 9.2% being singletons. Per the germline V gene, CDR1 is WNHNN and CDR2 is SYGVQD (reference sequence). The V segment lost 2 bases and the J segment 8 bases; nucleotides outside the gene matches: 8. The CDR3 is 14 residues long. The source of this sequence is a human donor in good health (CMV status not recorded). Some clones in this sample may be carry-over from other donors' samples. Sequencing was carried out using PBMCs. The rearrangement links TRBV10-1 to TRBJ1-1; TRBD1 aligns across 7 bases. CDR3 in amino acids: CASSETLQGQEAFF. CDR3 DNA: TGCGCCAGCAGTGAGACGCTACAGGGGCAAGAAGCTTTCTTT.